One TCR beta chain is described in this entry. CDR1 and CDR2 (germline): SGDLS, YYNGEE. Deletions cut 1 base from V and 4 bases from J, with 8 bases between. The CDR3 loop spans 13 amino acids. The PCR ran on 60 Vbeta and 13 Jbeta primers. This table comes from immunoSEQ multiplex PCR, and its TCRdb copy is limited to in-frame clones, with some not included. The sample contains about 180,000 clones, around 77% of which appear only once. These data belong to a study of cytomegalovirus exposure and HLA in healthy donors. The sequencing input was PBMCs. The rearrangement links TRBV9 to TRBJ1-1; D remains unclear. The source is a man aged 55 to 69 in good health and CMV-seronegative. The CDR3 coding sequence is TGTGCCAGCAGCGTAAACACAATCACTGAAGCTTTCTTT. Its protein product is CASSVNTITEAFF. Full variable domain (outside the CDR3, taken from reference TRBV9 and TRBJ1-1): DSGVTQTPKHLITATGQRVTLRCSPRSGDLSVYWYQQSLDQGLQFLIQYYNGEERAKGNILERFSAQQFPDLHSELNLSSLELGDSALYFCASSVNTITEAFFGQGTRLTVV.